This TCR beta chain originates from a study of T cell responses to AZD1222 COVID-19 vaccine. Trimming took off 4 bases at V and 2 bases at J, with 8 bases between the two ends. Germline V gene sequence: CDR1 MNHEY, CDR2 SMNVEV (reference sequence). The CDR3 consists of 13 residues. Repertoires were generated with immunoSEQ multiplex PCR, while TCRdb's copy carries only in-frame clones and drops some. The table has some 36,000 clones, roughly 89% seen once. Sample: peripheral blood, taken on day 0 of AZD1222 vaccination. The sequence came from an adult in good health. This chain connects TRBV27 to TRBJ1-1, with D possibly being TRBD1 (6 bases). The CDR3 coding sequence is TGTGCCAGCAGTTGGGGGGCAAACACTGAAGCTTTCTTT. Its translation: CASSWGANTEAFF.